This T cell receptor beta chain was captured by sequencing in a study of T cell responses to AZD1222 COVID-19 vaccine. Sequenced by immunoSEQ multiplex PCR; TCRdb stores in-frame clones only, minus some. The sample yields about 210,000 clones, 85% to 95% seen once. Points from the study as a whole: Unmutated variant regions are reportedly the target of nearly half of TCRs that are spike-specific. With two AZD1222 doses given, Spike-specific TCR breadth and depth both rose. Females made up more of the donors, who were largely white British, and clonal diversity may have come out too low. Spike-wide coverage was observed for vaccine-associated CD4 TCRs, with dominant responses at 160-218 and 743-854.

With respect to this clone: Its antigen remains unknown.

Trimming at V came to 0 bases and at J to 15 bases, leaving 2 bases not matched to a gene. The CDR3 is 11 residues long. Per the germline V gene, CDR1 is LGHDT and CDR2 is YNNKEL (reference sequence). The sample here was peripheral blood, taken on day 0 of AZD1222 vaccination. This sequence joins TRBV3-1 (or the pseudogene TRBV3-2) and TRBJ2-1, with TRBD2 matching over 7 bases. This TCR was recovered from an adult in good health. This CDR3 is CASSQEGTTFF. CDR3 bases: TGTGCCAGCAGCCAAGAGGGGACTACGTTCTTC.